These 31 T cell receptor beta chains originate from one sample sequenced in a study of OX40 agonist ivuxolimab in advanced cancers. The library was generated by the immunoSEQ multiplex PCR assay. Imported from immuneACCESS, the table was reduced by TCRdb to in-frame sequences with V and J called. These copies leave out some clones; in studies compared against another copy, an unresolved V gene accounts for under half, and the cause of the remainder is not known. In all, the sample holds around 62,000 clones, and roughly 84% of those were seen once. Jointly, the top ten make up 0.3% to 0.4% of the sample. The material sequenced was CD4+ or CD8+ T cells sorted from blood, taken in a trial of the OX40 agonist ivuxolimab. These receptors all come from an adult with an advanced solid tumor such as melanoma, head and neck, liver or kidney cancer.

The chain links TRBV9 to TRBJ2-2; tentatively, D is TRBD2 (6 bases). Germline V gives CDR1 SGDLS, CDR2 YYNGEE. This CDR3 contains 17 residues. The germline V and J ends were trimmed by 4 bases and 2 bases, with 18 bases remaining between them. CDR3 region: CASSHGGGSGNTGELFF. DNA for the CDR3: TGTGCCAGCAGCCACGGTGGTGGTAGCGGCAACACCGGGGAGCTGTTTTTT.

CDR3 region: CASSFWRGQGNSPLHF. DNA of the CDR3: TGTGCCAGCAGTTTCTGGAGAGGACAGGGAAATTCACCCCTCCACTTT. The V gene is TRBV6-5, the J gene TRBJ1-6; 8 positions match TRBD1. V lost 4 bases and J lost 7; bases outside the gene matches: 9. The CDR3 extends over 16 amino acids. The germline V gene encodes CDR1 MNHEY and CDR2 SVGAGI.

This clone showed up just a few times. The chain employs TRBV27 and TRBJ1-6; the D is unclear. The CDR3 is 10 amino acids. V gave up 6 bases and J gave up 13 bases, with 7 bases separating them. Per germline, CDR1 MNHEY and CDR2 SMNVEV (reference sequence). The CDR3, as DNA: TGTGCCAGCAGGCAGCTCCCCCTCCACTTT. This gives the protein CASRQLPLHF.

The CDR3 is CASSQATGLIVNEQFF. The CDR3 DNA reads TGTGCCAGCAGCCAAGCGACAGGGCTCATCGTCAATGAGCAGTTCTTC. The rearrangement joins TRBV14 to TRBJ2-1; 7 nucleotides align to TRBD1. The CDR3 is 16 amino acids. V was clipped by 1 base and J by 6 bases; unmatched bases: 9. CDR1 and CDR2 (germline): SGHDN, FVKESK.

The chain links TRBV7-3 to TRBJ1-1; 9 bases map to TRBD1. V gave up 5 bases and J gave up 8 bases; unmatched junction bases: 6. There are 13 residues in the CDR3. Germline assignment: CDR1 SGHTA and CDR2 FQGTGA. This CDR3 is CASSREQGAEAFF. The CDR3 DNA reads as TGTGCCAGCAGCAGAGAACAGGGGGCCGAAGCTTTCTTT. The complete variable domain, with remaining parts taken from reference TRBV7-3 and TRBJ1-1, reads GAGVSQTPSNKVTEKGKYVELRCDPISGHTALYWYRQSLGQGPEFLIYFQGTGAADDSGLPNDRFFAVRPEGSVSTLKIQRTERGDSAVYLCASSREQGAEAFFGQGTRLTVV.

The CDR3 sequence is CASRGQGIYGYTF. The CDR3 DNA follows: TGTGCCAGCAGGGGACAGGGAATCTATGGCTACACCTTC. The rearrangement links TRBV6-4 to TRBJ1-2; 9 bases align to TRBD1. Looked up from germline, CDR1 is MRHNA and CDR2 is SNTAGT. This CDR3 has 13 residues. V was pared by 6 bases and J by 4 bases, with 3 bases of the junction left unmatched.

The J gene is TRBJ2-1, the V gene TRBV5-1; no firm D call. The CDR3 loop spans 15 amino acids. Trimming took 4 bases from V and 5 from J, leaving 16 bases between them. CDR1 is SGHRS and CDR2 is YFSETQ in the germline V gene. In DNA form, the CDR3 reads TGCGCCAGCAGCCCCCCCACCCAGGTTGACAATGAGCAGTTCTTC. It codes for CASSPPTQVDNEQFF.

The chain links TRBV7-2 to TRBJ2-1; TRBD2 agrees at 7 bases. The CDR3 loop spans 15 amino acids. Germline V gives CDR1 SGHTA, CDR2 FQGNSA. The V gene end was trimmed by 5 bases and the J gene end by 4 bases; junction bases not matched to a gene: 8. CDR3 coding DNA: TGTGCCAGCAGCCCGGGTAACGGGGGGTACAATGAGCAGTTCTTC. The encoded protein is CASSPGNGGYNEQFF.

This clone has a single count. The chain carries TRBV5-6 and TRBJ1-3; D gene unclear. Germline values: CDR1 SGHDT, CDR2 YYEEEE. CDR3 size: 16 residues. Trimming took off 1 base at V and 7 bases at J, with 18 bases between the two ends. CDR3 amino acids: CASSLFRWQVTNTIYF. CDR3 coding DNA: TGTGCCAGCAGCTTGTTCCGTTGGCAAGTGACCAACACCATATATTTT.

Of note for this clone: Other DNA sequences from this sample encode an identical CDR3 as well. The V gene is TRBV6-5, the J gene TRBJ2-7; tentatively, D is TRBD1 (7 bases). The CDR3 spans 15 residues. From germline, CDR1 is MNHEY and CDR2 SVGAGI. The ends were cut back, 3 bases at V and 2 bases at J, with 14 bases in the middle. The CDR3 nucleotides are TGTGCCAGCAGTTATGGGCAGGGGGGCACCTACGAGCAGTACTTC. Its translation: CASSYGQGGTYEQYF.

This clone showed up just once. CDR3 DNA sequence: TGTGCCAGCAGATCCGGAGGGGGCACTTACAATGAGCAGTTCTTC. Its protein product is CASRSGGGTYNEQFF. The J gene is TRBJ2-1, the V gene TRBV2; tentative D call: TRBD1 (7 bases). CDR3 length: 15 amino acids. Germline loops: CDR1 SNHLY, CDR2 FYNNEI. V was trimmed by 6 bases and J by 4 bases, leaving 16 bases between them.

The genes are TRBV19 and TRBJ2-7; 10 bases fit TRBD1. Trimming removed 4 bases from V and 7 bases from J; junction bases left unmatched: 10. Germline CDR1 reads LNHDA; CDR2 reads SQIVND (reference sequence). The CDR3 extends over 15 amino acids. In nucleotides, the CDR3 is TGTGCCAGTAGTACTCCGGGACAGGGGCGCGCGGAGCAGTACTTC. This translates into CASSTPGQGRAEQYF.

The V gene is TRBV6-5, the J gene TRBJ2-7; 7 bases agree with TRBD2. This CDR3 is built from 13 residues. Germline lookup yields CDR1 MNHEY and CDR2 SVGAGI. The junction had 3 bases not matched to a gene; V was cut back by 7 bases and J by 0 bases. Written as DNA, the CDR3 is TGTGCCAGCAAGGAGCGGGACTCCTACGAGCAGTACTTC. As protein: CASKERDSYEQYF.

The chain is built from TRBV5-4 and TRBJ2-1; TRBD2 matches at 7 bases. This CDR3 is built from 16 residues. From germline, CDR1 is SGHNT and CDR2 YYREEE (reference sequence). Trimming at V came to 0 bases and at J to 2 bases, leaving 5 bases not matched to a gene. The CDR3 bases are TGTGCCAGCAGCTTGGAGGGAGGGAACCCCTACAATGAGCAGTTCTTC. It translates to CASSLEGGNPYNEQFF.

The CDR3 nucleotides are TGTGCCAGCAGCCGGGGGACTAGCGGGGAAGATACGCAGTATTTT. This sequence encodes CASSRGTSGEDTQYF. The V and J genes are TRBV4-2 and TRBJ2-3; 13 positions match TRBD2. Germline V lookup: CDR1 LGHNA, CDR2 YNFKEQ. The CDR3 loop spans 15 amino acids. Unmatched junction bases numbered 3, after V lost 4 bases and J lost 5 bases.

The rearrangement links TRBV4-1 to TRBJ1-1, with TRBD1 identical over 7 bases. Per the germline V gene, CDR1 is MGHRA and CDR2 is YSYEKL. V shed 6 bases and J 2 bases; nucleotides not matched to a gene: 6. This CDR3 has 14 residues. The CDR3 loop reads CASSPDRTNTEAFF. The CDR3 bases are TGCGCCAGCAGTCCGGACAGGACCAACACTGAAGCTTTCTTT.

The CDR3 DNA follows: TGCAGCGTTGATCAGGACTCTGGGGCCAACGTCCTGACTTTC. Protein sequence: CSVDQDSGANVLTF. The J gene is TRBJ2-6, the V gene TRBV29-1, with D hard to call. Trimming stripped 3 bases from V and 0 bases from J, with 6 bases between. Per germline, CDR1 SQVTM and CDR2 ANQGSEA. This CDR3 is 14 amino acids long.

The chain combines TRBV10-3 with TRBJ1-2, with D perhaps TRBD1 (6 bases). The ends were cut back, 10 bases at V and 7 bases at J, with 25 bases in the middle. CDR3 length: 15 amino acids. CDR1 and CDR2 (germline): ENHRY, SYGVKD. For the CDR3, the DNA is TGTGCCACCAGCTACGGGGACACTACTTCGGGTGGCTACACCTTC. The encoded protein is CATSYGDTTSGGYTF.

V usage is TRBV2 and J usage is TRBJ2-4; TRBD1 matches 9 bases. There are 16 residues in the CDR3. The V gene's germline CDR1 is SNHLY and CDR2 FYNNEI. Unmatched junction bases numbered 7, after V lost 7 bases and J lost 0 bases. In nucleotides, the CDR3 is TGTGCCAGCACGCCAACAGGGGGCGCAGCCAAAAACATTCAGTACTTC. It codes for CASTPTGGAAKNIQYF.

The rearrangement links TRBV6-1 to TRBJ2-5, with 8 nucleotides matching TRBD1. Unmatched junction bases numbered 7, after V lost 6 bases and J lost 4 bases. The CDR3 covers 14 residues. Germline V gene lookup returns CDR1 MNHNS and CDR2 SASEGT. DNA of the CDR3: TGTGCCAGCAGCGACAGGGGTGCGAGAGAGACCCAGTACTTC. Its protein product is CASSDRGARETQYF.

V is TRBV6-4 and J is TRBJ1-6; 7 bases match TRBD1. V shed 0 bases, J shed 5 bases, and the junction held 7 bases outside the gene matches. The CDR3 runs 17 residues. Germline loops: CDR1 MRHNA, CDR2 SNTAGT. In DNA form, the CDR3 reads TGTGCCAGCAGTGACTCGATTTTCGACAGGGATAATTCACCCCTCCACTTT. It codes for CASSDSIFDRDNSPLHF.

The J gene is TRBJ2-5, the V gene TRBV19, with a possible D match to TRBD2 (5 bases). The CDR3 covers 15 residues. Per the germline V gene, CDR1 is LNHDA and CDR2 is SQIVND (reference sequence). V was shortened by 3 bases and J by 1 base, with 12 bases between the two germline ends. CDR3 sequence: CASSMRAGFQETQYF. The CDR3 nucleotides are TGTGCCAGTAGTATGAGGGCAGGCTTCCAAGAGACCCAGTACTTC.

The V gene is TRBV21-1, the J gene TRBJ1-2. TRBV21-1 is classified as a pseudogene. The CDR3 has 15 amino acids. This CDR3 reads CASSKVRTGNYGYTF. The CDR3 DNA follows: TGTGCCAGCAGCAAAGTTCGTACGGGGAACTATGGCTACACCTTC.

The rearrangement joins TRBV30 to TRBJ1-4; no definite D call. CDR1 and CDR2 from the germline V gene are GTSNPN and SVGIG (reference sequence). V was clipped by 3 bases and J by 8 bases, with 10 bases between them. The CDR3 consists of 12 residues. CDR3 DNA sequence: TGTGCCTGGAGCTGGGGAGGGGAAAAACTGTTTTTT. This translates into CAWSWGGEKLFF.

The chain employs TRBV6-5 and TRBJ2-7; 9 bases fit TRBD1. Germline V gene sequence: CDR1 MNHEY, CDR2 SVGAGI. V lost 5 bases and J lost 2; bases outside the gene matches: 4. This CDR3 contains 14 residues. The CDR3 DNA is TGTGCCAGCAGTAACCGGGACAGGGCCTACGAGCAGTACTTC. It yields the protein CASSNRDRAYEQYF.

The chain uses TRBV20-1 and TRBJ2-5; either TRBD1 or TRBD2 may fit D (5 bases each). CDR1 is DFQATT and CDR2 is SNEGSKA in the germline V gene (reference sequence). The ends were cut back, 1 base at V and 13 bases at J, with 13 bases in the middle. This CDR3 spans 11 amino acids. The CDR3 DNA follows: TGCAGTGCTAGAGCTGTTACGGGGCCGTACTTC. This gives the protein CSARAVTGPYF.

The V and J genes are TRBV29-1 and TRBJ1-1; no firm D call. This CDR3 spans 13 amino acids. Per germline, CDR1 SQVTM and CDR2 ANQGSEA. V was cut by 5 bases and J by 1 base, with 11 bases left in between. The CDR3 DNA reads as TGCAGCGTTTTAAGGCTGCCGAACACTGAAGCTTTCTTT. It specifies CSVLRLPNTEAFF.

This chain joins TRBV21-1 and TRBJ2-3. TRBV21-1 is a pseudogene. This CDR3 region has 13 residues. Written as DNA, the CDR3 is TGTGCCAGCAGCCTTGAACGCACAGATACGCAGTATTTT. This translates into CASSLERTDTQYF.

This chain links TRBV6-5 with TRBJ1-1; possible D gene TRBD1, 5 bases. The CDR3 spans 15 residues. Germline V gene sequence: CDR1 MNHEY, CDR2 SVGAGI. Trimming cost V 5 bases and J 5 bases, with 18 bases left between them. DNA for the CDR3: TGTGCCAGCAGTCTGGGCAGGGTTGTGGGGACTGAAGCTTTCTTT. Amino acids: CASSLGRVVGTEAFF.

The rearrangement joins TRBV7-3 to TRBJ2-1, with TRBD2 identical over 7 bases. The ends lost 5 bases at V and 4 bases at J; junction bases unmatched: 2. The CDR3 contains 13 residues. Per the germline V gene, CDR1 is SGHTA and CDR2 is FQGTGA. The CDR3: CASSRSGYNEQFF. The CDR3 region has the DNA TGTGCCAGCAGCCGTAGCGGGTACAATGAGCAGTTCTTC.

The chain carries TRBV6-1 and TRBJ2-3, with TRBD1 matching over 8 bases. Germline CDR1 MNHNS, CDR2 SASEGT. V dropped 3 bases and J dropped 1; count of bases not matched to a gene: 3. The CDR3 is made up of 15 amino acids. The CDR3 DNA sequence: TGTGCCAGCAGTGAGCCGGGACAGGGCACAGATACGCAGTATTTT. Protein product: CASSEPGQGTDTQYF.